This T cell receptor (beta chain) is from a study of response to subunit inactivated influenza vaccine (dated by TCRdb to 2017 to 2018). Study-wide context: Deep quantitative T cell receptor repertoire profiling was used in the study to track responses to a trivalent subunit inactivated influenza vaccine. The paper's findings and limits, for the study overall: The authors proposed that each seasonal influenza vaccination may bring in only a limited number of new T cells.

This clonotype turned up a few times. The antigen it binds to is not known. Per-base qualities were not stored, and no clone one base away is much larger. Library preparation used RT-PCR. For sequencing, an Illumina HiSeq 2500 was employed. TCRdb's own reprocessing of the public reads used fastp at Q25 and MiXCR and kept productive beta chains. All rows with the same CDR3 protein become a single entry with the most common DNA and genes. This sample lists 500,000 to 600,000 distinct CDR3 sequences; 14% were detected once. The ten largest clones capture 8.5% to 14% of the sample. Trimming takes 4 bases from V and 4 bases from J, and the germline ends sit 16 bases apart. Including the terminal cysteine and phenylalanine, the CDR3 comprises 15 residues. Left in the record is the CDR3 DNA by itself, 45 bases read in frame from the first base. CDR1 and CDR2 (LGHNA, YSLEER) derive from the germline V gene.

The input for sequencing was PBMCs from blood, taken approximately 13 days after vaccination. This clonotype was sampled from a man aged 45 to 65 who received an inactivated influenza vaccine. Donor details come from another sample of the same person, matched by shared clones. The chain is encoded by TRBV4-3 joined to TRBJ1-2; possibly the D gene is TRBD1, per 5 matching bases. The sequence in DNA is TGCGCCAGCAGCCCCCTCGGAGCAGGGAGCTATGGCTACACCTTC. It codes for CASSPLGAGSYGYTF.